The T cell receptor beta chain under discussion was sequenced for a study of CD8+CD57+ T cells in acquired aplastic anemia. As for the study in general: The study obtained an average of around 3.4 ug of DNA from sorted CD4+ and CD8+ cells. General study points: Roughly 30 CD8+ CDR3 sequences occurred in both the patients and the controls. Controls did not differ significantly from patients in CD8+ Simpson's diversity.

Genomic DNA served as template for TCR beta VDJ and CDR3 profiling. MiXCR, run by TCRdb on the reads, gives a single entry per CDR3 protein. The sample lists approximately 270,000 distinct CDR3 sequences, approximately 55% seen once, with 8% in the top ten. The V segment lost 7 bases and the J segment 3 bases; nucleotides outside the gene matches: 6. The CDR3 extends over 14 amino acids. Germline assignment: CDR1 WNHNN and CDR2 SYGVQD (reference sequence). As concerns this clonotype: Antigen specificity is unknown.

The chain couples TRBV10-1 to TRBJ1-5; TRBD1 agrees at 7 bases. The receptor was derived from a human donor with severe aplastic anemia or a healthy control (not recorded which). Sequenced material: sorted CD4+, CD8+, or CD8+CD57+ T cells (not recorded which) from PBMCs. CDR3 sequence (DNA): TGCGCCAGCAAATACGGGACAGACAATCAGCCCCAGCATTTT. This gives the protein CASKYGTDNQPQHF.